Following are 25 T cell receptor beta chains from one sample sequenced in a study of T-cell reconstitution after alpha-beta-depleted transplantation in children. During its preparation, the TCRbeta library received unique molecular identifiers. TCRdb passed the PCR reads through MiXCR, listing each CDR3 protein once. The top ten clones hold roughly 4% of a sample with about 610,000 distinct CDR3 sequences, approximately 10% of them seen once. Sequences were derived from PBMCs from the stem cell graft donor, sampled from the stem cell graft. All receptors come from a human donor who donated a stem cell graft to a child with acute myeloid leukemia.

This clonotype showed up many times. This chain links TRBV7-2 with TRBJ1-1; no definite D call. Germline V CDR1 and CDR2: SGHTA, FQGNSA. This CDR3 spans 14 amino acids. The V end was cut by 4 bases, the J end by 3 bases, with 12 bases between. The CDR3 region is CASSSRAWDTEAFF. The CDR3 DNA reads as TGTGCCAGCAGCTCACGGGCCTGGGACACTGAAGCTTTCTTT.

This clonotype was observed at least ten times. The chain links TRBV28 to TRBJ2-7; unclear D gene. The ends were cut back, 4 bases at V and 3 bases at J, with 10 bases in the middle. The CDR3 has 13 residues. The germline gives CDR1 MDHEN, CDR2 SYDVKM. CDR3 protein: CASSSPGIYEQYF. CDR3 sequence (DNA): TGTGCCAGCAGTTCCCCGGGTATCTACGAGCAGTACTTC.

In regard to this clonotype: The junction and the germline gene differ at one end; a read error may be behind it. V is TRBV30 and J is TRBJ2-4; maybe TRBD2 (6 bases). The length of the CDR3 is 10 residues. The germline gives CDR1 GTSNPN, CDR2 SVGIG (reference sequence). Written as DNA, the CDR3 is TGTGCCTGTTGGTTGGGACTTCTCCCGTTC. Protein product: CACWLGLLPF. The full variable domain, in which reference TRBV30 and TRBJ2-4 provide the parts outside the CDR3, is SQTIHQWPATLVQPVGSPLSLECTVEGTSNPNLYWYRQAAGRGLQLLFYSVGIGQISSEVPQNLSASRPQDRQFILSSKKLLLSDSGFYLCACWLGLLPFGAGTRLSVL.

The chain uses TRBV25-1 and TRBJ2-1; TRBD1 aligns across 9 bases. This CDR3 is built from 16 residues. V lost 3 bases and J lost 5; bases outside the gene matches: 8. Per the germline V gene, CDR1 is MGHDK and CDR2 is SYGVNS. CDR3 coding DNA: TGTGCCAGCAGTGACTCGGGACAGGGAATGAACAATGAGCAGTTCTTC. This gives the protein CASSDSGQGMNNEQFF.

This clonotype was seen repeatedly, ten times or more. The rearrangement links TRBV7-2 to TRBJ2-3, with no clear D. The CDR3 extends over 15 amino acids. The V gene's germline CDR1 is SGHTA and CDR2 FQGNSA. V lost 5 bases and J lost 4, with 16 bases in between. Here the CDR3 reads CASSPSMVGADTQYF. The CDR3 region has the DNA TGTGCCAGCAGCCCTAGTATGGTTGGGGCAGATACGCAGTATTTT.

DNA for the CDR3: TGCAGTGCCTTTACTAGCGCCCCAGGCTACAATGAGCAGTTCTTC. Residues: CSAFTSAPGYNEQFF. The chain uses TRBV20-1 and TRBJ2-1; 7 bases match TRBD2. V shed 6 bases, J shed 3 bases, and the junction held 11 bases outside the gene matches. The CDR3 covers 15 residues. From germline, CDR1 is DFQATT and CDR2 SNEGSKA (reference sequence).

This clonotype has more than one count but fewer than ten. The chain couples TRBV11-2 to TRBJ2-7, with 9 bases fitting TRBD1. Trimming at V came to 4 bases and at J to 5 bases, leaving 9 bases not matched to a gene. The germline V gene encodes CDR1 SGHAT and CDR2 FQNNGV. The CDR3 is made up of 15 amino acids. The CDR3 DNA reads as TGTGCCAGCAGCTGGCAGCTGACAGGGGGTCACGAGCAGTACTTC. This encodes CASSWQLTGGHEQYF.

A few counts support this clonotype. This rearrangement joins TRBV9 to TRBJ2-1; 12 bases are a match to TRBD2. V was clipped by 1 base and J by 7 bases; unmatched bases: 0. Germline V gene data show CDR1 as SGDLS and CDR2 as YYNGEE. CDR3 length: 14 residues. The CDR3 DNA sequence: TGTGCCAGCAGCGTACTAGCGGGAGGGAATGAGCAGTTCTTC. Its translation: CASSVLAGGNEQFF.

This clonotype was detected only a few times. The chain uses TRBV12-3 or TRBV12-4 and TRBJ2-7, with D possibly being TRBD2 (7 bases). The length of the CDR3 is 15 residues. V lost 5 bases to trimming and J lost 3 bases, with 17 bases between them. CDR3 loop: CASSQDGGPFYEQYF. CDR3 nucleotide sequence: TGTGCCAGCAGTCAAGACGGGGGGCCCTTCTACGAGCAGTACTTC.

The chain carries TRBV4-2 and TRBJ2-2; 14 nucleotides line up with TRBD2. CDR3 length: 15 amino acids. Trimming at V came to 3 bases and at J to 6 bases, leaving 0 bases not matched to a gene. CDR1 and CDR2 from the germline V gene are LGHNA and YNFKEQ. CDR3 protein: CASSQGLAGAGELFF. In DNA form, the CDR3 reads TGTGCCAGCAGCCAGGGACTAGCGGGAGCCGGGGAGCTGTTTTTT.

This clonotype showed up just a few times. This sequence joins TRBV20-1 and TRBJ2-7; 8 nucleotides line up with TRBD1. J gave up 3 bases and V 1 base, and 23 bases lay outside the gene matches. CDR1 and CDR2 (germline): DFQATT, SNEGSKA (reference sequence). The CDR3 is 20 amino acids. CDR3 nucleotide sequence: TGCAGTGCTAGAGGGATAGGGGCACCAATAACGGACAGGGTATTCTACGAGCAGTACTTC. This gives the protein CSARGIGAPITDRVFYEQYF.

Ten or more counts support this clonotype. This chain links TRBV6-5 with TRBJ1-6, with TRBD1 identical over 7 bases. The CDR3 spans 14 residues. V lost 7 bases, J lost 5 bases, and 5 bases stayed unmatched. The germline V gene has CDR1 MNHEY and CDR2 SVGAGI. This chain's CDR3 is CASMERGHNSPLHF. CDR3 nucleotides: TGTGCCAGCATGGAAAGGGGGCATAATTCACCCCTCCACTTT.

This clonotype was counted a few times. CDR3 loop: CASSLGPVRGELFF. CDR3 nucleotides: TGTGCCAGCAGCTTAGGCCCCGTGAGGGGGGAGCTGTTTTTT. This sequence joins TRBV7-2 and TRBJ2-2; no definite D call. CDR3 length: 14 amino acids. V gave up 1 base and J gave up 8 bases, with 11 bases separating them. Germline assignment: CDR1 SGHTA and CDR2 FQGNSA. The variable domain in full, with the rest retrieved from reference TRBV7-2 and TRBJ2-2, is GAGVSQSPSNKVTEKGKDVELRCDPISGHTALYWYRQSLGQGLEFLIYFQGNSAPDKSGLPSDRFSAERTGGSVSTLTIQRTQQEDSAVYLCASSLGPVRGELFFGEGSRLTVL.

This clonotype was recorded at least ten times. This rearrangement joins TRBV7-9 to TRBJ2-2, with 9 bases aligning to TRBD1. There are 15 residues in the CDR3. CDR1 and CDR2 (germline): SEHNR, FQNEAQ (reference sequence). V was clipped by 7 bases and J by 7 bases; unmatched bases: 10. CDR3 in amino acids: CASTPGQGFGGELFF. The DNA of the CDR3 is TGTGCCAGCACACCGGGACAGGGATTCGGCGGGGAGCTGTTTTTT. Filled out from reference TRBV7-9 and TRBJ2-2, the complete variable domain reads DTGVSQNPRHKITKRGQNVTFRCDPISEHNRLYWYRQTLGQGPEFLTYFQNEAQLEKSRLLSDRFSAERPKGSFSTLEIQRTEQGDSAMYLCASTPGQGFGGELFFGEGSRLTVL.

In its sample, this clonotype was seen a few times. CDR3: CASSPGLAFSYNEQFF. For the CDR3, the DNA is TGTGCCAGCAGCCCGGGACTAGCGTTCTCCTACAATGAGCAGTTCTTC. V gene TRBV11-2 combines with J gene TRBJ2-1; 10 bases line up with TRBD2. V lost 5 bases to trimming and J lost 0 bases; unmatched junction nucleotides: 4. Germline loops: CDR1 SGHAT, CDR2 FQNNGV. This CDR3 has 16 amino acids.

The table lists this clonotype with many counts. The chain joins TRBV16 to TRBJ1-5, with D perhaps matching TRBD1 (5 bases). The CDR3 is made up of 13 amino acids. CDR1 is KGHSY, CDR2 FQNENV, per germline. Trimming took off 4 bases at V and 6 bases at J, with 10 bases between the two ends. The CDR3 reads CASSPGTVQPQHF. The CDR3 nucleotides read TGTGCCAGCAGCCCGGGGACCGTTCAGCCCCAGCATTTT. The full variable domain, rest sourced from reference TRBV16 and TRBJ1-5, is GEEVAQTPKHLVRGEGQKAKLYCAPIKGHSYVFWYQQVLKNEFKFLISFQNENVFDETGMPKERFSAKCLPNSPCSLEIQATKLEDSAVYFCASSPGTVQPQHFGDGTRLSIL.

This chain joins TRBV12-3 or TRBV12-4 and TRBJ2-7; D is perhaps TRBD2 (6 bases). The V and J ends lost 3 bases and 1 base respectively, with 10 bases between them. The CDR3 is 14 amino acids. The CDR3 is CASSFVRDSYEQYF. In DNA form, the CDR3 reads TGTGCCAGCAGTTTTGTGCGGGATTCCTACGAGCAGTACTTC.

This clonotype was picked up a small number of times. The V gene is TRBV18, the J gene TRBJ1-1, with D perhaps matching TRBD1 (6 bases). In germline, CDR1 is KGHSH, CDR2 LQKENI. The V end was cut by 4 bases, the J end by 1 base, with 13 bases between. The CDR3 spans 15 residues. The CDR3 DNA follows: TGTGCCAGCTCACGAGTGCGGGGGGCGAACACTGAAGCTTTCTTT. Protein product: CASSRVRGANTEAFF.

This clonotype was counted only a few times. The chain combines TRBV3-1 with TRBJ2-2, with 9 positions matching TRBD1. The CDR3 has 16 residues. Germline CDR1 and CDR2: LGHDT and YNNKEL (reference sequence). V gave up 5 bases and J gave up 4 bases; unmatched junction bases: 8. The DNA for the CDR3 is TGTGCCAGCAGCTCCACAGGGGGCTGGAGCACCGGGGAGCTGTTTTTT. This encodes CASSSTGGWSTGELFF.

This clonotype appeared many times. The chain employs TRBV29-1 and TRBJ2-5, with a tentative D call TRBD1 (6 bases). Between the trimmed V and J ends, which lost 6 bases and 6 bases, there was a span of 14 bases. This CDR3 has 12 residues. Germline loops: CDR1 SQVTM, CDR2 ANQGSEA. CDR3 protein: CSVRQADQTQYF. In nucleotides, the CDR3 is TGCAGCGTCCGACAGGCCGACCAGACCCAGTACTTC.

V usage is TRBV6-1 and J usage is TRBJ1-5; D is undetermined. Germline assignment: CDR1 MNHNS and CDR2 SASEGT. Trimming left V 7 bases short and J 2 bases short, with 12 bases between. The CDR3 length is 14 residues. CDR3 protein: CASKGGLGNQPQHF. As DNA, the CDR3 is TGTGCCAGCAAAGGAGGGTTAGGCAATCAGCCCCAGCATTTT.

This clonotype was picked up a small number of times. The rearrangement uses TRBV29-1 and TRBJ1-5, with D perhaps TRBD1 (6 bases). The CDR3 length is 13 residues. V shed 6 bases and J shed 6 bases, with 15 bases lying between them. The germline V gene encodes CDR1 SQVTM and CDR2 ANQGSEA. The CDR3 loop is CSVSGTQAQPQHF. The DNA for the CDR3 is TGCAGCGTGTCTGGGACACAAGCTCAGCCCCAGCATTTT.

The V call is TRBV20-1, the J call TRBJ2-7; D perhaps matches TRBD2 (6 bases). There are 15 residues in the CDR3. Germline loops: CDR1 DFQATT, CDR2 SNEGSKA (reference sequence). V gave up 3 bases and J gave up 6 bases, with 21 bases separating them. The CDR3: CSARAASVSKGEQYF. Here the CDR3 DNA reads TGCAGTGCTAGGGCGGCTAGCGTAAGCAAGGGCGAGCAGTACTTC.

This clonotype was picked up many times. The chain has TRBV6-1 and TRBJ2-7, with D possibly being TRBD1 or TRBD2 (5 bases each). Trimming shortened V by 7 bases and J by 5 bases, and 21 bases separated the two germline ends. This CDR3 is 15 amino acids long. Looked up from germline, CDR1 is MNHNS and CDR2 is SASEGT. CDR3 in amino acids: CASNKMGVVGHEQYF. The CDR3 bases are TGTGCCAGCAACAAGATGGGGGTCGTGGGACACGAGCAGTACTTC.

The chain employs TRBV5-1 and TRBJ2-1; 7 nucleotides match TRBD2. There are 14 residues in the CDR3. J lost 5 bases, V lost 0 bases, and 2 bases had no gene match. The germline V gene encodes CDR1 SGHRS and CDR2 YFSETQ. CDR3 coding DNA: TGCGCCAGCAGCTTGGGGCGGGAGAACAATGAGCAGTTCTTC. Translating it yields CASSLGRENNEQFF.